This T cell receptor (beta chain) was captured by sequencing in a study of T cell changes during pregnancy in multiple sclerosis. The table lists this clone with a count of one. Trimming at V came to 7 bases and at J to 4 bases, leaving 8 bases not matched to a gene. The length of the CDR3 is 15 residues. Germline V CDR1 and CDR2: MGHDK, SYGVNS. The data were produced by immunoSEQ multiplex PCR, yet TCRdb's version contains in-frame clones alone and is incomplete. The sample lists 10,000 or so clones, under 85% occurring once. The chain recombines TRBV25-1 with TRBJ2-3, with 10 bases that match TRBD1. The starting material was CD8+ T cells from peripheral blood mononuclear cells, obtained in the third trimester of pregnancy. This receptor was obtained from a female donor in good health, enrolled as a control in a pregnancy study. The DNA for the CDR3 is TGTGCCAGCACTGCGACAGGGGGCGCTGCAGATACGCAGTATTTT. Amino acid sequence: CASTATGGAADTQYF.